Only a few counts were recorded for the clone carrying this T cell receptor beta chain. Its antigen is unknown. Described time point: newly diagnosed GD, antithyroid drugs for less than 3 months. From RNA extracted from PBMCs, the TCR library was made. The data are from a study of regulatory T cells in long-lasting Graves disease. In building TCR beta libraries, iRepertoire HTBI primers were used together with Arm-PCR of CDR3 regions. TCRdb called the multiplex PCR reads again in MiXCR, with one record for every CDR3 protein. The repertoire holds about 420,000 distinct CDR3 sequences, with roughly 15% as singletons. The CDR3 runs 16 residues. V shed 3 bases and J 2 bases; nucleotides not matched to a gene: 5. CDR1 SGHTA and CDR2 FQGTGA come from the germline V gene. Overall study findings and caveats: Favored usage of TRBV28, TRBJ1-2 and TRBJ2-5 was recorded in persistent disease. TCR diversity in persistent Graves' patients was below that of newly diagnosed ones.

The sample was also linked to a second study, of T cells in Graves' hyperthyroidism and ophthalmopathy.

The V and J genes are TRBV7-3 and TRBJ2-3; 10 nucleotides agree with TRBD2. The sample here was peripheral blood mononuclear cells (PBMCs), taken at new diagnosis, from a patient treated with antithyroid drugs. This clonotype was sampled from a woman aged 18-29 years with Graves disease. The CDR3 loop is CASSFSSGSPTDTQYF. The CDR3 DNA is TGTGCCAGCAGCTTTTCTAGCGGGAGTCCCACAGATACGCAGTATTTT.